Following are 26 T cell receptor beta chains from one sample sequenced in a study of low-dose radiotherapy and immunotherapy resistance in tumors (dated by TCRdb to between 2021 and 2024). Instrument used: Illumina HiSeq 2500. First-strand cDNA was synthesized using Superscript III and a set of TRAV- and TRBV-specific primers, so that both TCRalpha and TCRbeta chains were covered. TCRs were amplified with Phusion for approximately 18 PCR cycles, with a constant-region primer paired with the adapter attached to the V primers. TCRdb reprocessing: public reads trimmed at Q25 with fastp, clones called with MiXCR, in-frame beta chains kept. Each CDR3 protein appears once, grouped with its most common genes and DNA. Recorded for this sample are roughly 100,000 distinct CDR3 sequences; approximately 22% of them occurred a single time. The ten most abundant clones make up roughly 13% of the sample. Taken with the paper, the label for time point translates to: after trial treatment. The treatment or condition label for this specimen denotes: LDRT plus nivolumab, ipilimumab, low-dose cyclophosphamide and aspirin (RACIN trial).

The source material was PBMCs, sampled after low-dose radiotherapy plus immunotherapy. The source is a female donor with ovarian cancer.

In the case of this clonotype: Being one base from a much bigger clone, this may be a read error. DNA for the CDR3: TGCGCCAGCAGTGGCCGGGACCCCATATTTGTCGAGCAGCACTTC. Amino acid sequence: CASSGRDPIFVEQHF. The chain recombines TRBV23-1 with TRBJ2-7; either TRBD1 or TRBD2 may fit D (5 bases each). TRBV23-1 is classed as an ORF, of uncertain function. The CDR3 has 15 amino acids.

This clonotype was counted at least ten times. The chain combines TRBV28 with TRBJ2-2, with TRBD2 identical over 9 bases. This CDR3 is 19 amino acids long. V lost 5 bases and J lost 1; bases outside the gene matches: 14. Germline CDR1 MDHEN, CDR2 SYDVKM. For the CDR3, the DNA is TGTGCCAGCAGTCCCTTGGGAGCGGGGGGAATAATGAACACCGGGGAGCTGTTTTTT. This gives the protein CASSPLGAGGIMNTGELFF.

This clonotype has ten or more counts. The chain carries TRBV6-2 or TRBV6-3 and TRBJ1-5; D is ambiguous. Germline-derived CDR1 and CDR2 are MNHEY and SVGEGT. The CDR3 is 13 amino acids. V was pared by 5 bases and J by 7 bases, with 12 bases between. The CDR3 region is CASSDRHGQPQHF. The CDR3 coding sequence is TGTGCCAGCAGTGACCGTCACGGACAGCCCCAGCATTTT.

This clonotype was recorded at least ten times. This rearrangement joins TRBV5-1 to TRBJ2-3; the match to TRBD2 covers 8 bases. V shed 0 bases, J shed 2 bases, and the junction held 5 bases outside the gene matches. The CDR3 spans 16 residues. The germline V gene has CDR1 SGHRS and CDR2 YFSETQ. CDR3 in amino acids: CASSLGSGVTTDTQYF. The CDR3 region has the DNA TGCGCCAGCAGCTTGGGTAGCGGGGTGACCACAGATACGCAGTATTTT.

Ten or more counts support this clonotype. J is TRBJ1-5 and V is TRBV28, with D perhaps matching TRBD1 (6 bases). This CDR3 has 12 amino acids. The V gene lost 6 bases and the J gene lost 4 bases, with 7 bases spanning the gap. The germline CDR1 and CDR2 sequences are MDHEN and SYDVKM. The CDR3 coding sequence is TGTGCCAGCAGAGGGGGGAATCAGCCCCAGCATTTT. Residues: CASRGGNQPQHF.

Many counts were recorded for this clonotype. This sequence joins TRBV3-1 and TRBJ2-1, with a tentative D call TRBD1 (6 bases). Germline V gene sequence: CDR1 LGHDT, CDR2 YNNKEL (reference sequence). Trimming shortened V by 3 bases and J by 5 bases, and 11 bases separated the two germline ends. The CDR3 is made up of 14 amino acids. The CDR3 region is CASSHRGRNNEQFF. CDR3 bases: TGTGCCAGCAGCCACAGGGGACGGAACAATGAGCAGTTCTTC.

V is TRBV28 and J is TRBJ1-2; D unclear. Looked up from germline, CDR1 is MDHEN and CDR2 is SYDVKM. V dropped 7 bases and J dropped 1 base, with 13 bases sitting between them. The CDR3 is 14 residues long. CDR3 nucleotide sequence: TGTGCCAGCACCCCAAGACCCGGTAACTATGGCTACACCTTC. It is translated as CASTPRPGNYGYTF.

This clonotype came up many times. The rearrangement links TRBV3-1 to TRBJ1-1; D is perhaps TRBD1 (5 bases). Germline CDR1 reads LGHDT; CDR2 reads YNNKEL (reference sequence). The CDR3 totals 13 residues. The V end lost 6 bases, the J end lost 1 base, and 9 bases lay between the germline ends. The CDR3 DNA follows: TGTGCCAGCAGACCCACAGGGAACACTGAAGCTTTCTTT. Translating gives CASRPTGNTEAFF.

This clonotype was found many times. V and J are TRBV5-4 and TRBJ2-1, with 11 positions matching TRBD2. Unmatched junction bases numbered 4, after V lost 7 bases and J lost 7 bases. Germline V gene data show CDR1 as SGHNT and CDR2 as YYREEE (reference sequence). The CDR3 runs 13 residues. Written as DNA, the CDR3 is TGTGCCAGCTCGACTAGCGGGACTAATGAGCAGTTCTTC. It encodes CASSTSGTNEQFF.

Points on this clonotype: A far larger clone is one nucleotide away, so this likely arose from a read error. V gene TRBV5-8 combines with J gene TRBJ1-1; tentatively, D is TRBD1 (5 bases). CDR3 length: 15 residues. Germline CDR1 is SGHTS and CDR2 is YDEGEE. V lost 4 bases to trimming and J lost 2 bases, with 15 bases between them. The chain's CDR3 is CASSTTGRANTEAFF. The CDR3 DNA sequence: TGTGCCAGCAGCACCACGGGACGAGCAAACACTGAAGCTTTCTTT.

The table lists this clonotype with many counts. The CDR3 loop reads CASQRAGGLTEQYF. In DNA form, the CDR3 reads TGTGCCAGCCAACGGGCAGGGGGCCTAACCGAGCAGTACTTC. The chain joins TRBV5-3 to TRBJ2-7, with 8 nucleotides matching TRBD1. TRBV5-3 is noted as an ORF with a role that remains uncertain. CDR3 length: 14 amino acids. V lost 8 bases, J lost 6 bases, and 13 bases stayed unmatched.

This clonotype was recorded many times. J is TRBJ2-7 and V is TRBV7-9; no clear D. V lost 2 bases, J lost 1 base, and 12 bases lay in between. Germline V gene data show CDR1 as SEHNR and CDR2 as FQNEAQ (reference sequence). The CDR3 spans 15 residues. CDR3 bases: TGTGCCAGCAGCTTAATAGTTTCGGGTTCCTACGAGCAGTACTTC. Its translation is CASSLIVSGSYEQYF.

Ten or more counts support this clonotype. The chain joins TRBV7-6 to TRBJ1-4; tentatively, D is TRBD1 (5 bases). Per the germline V gene, CDR1 is SGHVS and CDR2 is FNYEAQ. V was cut by 0 bases and J by 6 bases, with 11 bases left in between. The CDR3 is 15 amino acids. CDR3 sequence reads: CASSLAGRAHEKLFF. In nucleotides, the CDR3 is TGTGCCAGCAGCTTAGCGGGCAGGGCACATGAAAAACTGTTTTTT.

This clonotype was seen ten or more times. V is TRBV24-1 and J is TRBJ2-7; D unresolved. V lost 0 bases and J 6 bases, leaving 2 bases between the germline ends. The CDR3 is 11 amino acids. Germline V gene sequence: CDR1 KGHDR, CDR2 SFDVKD. The DNA of the CDR3 is TGTGCCACCAGTGATTTGGGCGAGCAGTACTTC. This codes for CATSDLGEQYF.

Note on this clonotype: Just one base apart from a much larger clone, this may be a read error. This CDR3 is CASSFGGGAITSQETQYF. CDR3 nucleotide sequence: TGTGCCAGCAGCTTCGGCGGGGGGGCCATTACCTCACAAGAGACCCAGTACTTC. The rearrangement uses TRBV13 and TRBJ2-5; 9 bases are a match to TRBD2. The CDR3 extends over 18 amino acids. The V and J ends lost 3 bases and 2 bases, in that order; junction bases with no gene match: 13. CDR1 and CDR2 from the germline V gene are PRHDT and FYEKMQ (reference sequence).

This clonotype has at least ten counts. The V and J genes are TRBV7-8 and TRBJ1-2; tentatively, D is TRBD1 (6 bases). The CDR3 extends over 14 amino acids. V lost 2 bases, J lost 8 bases, and 15 bases lay in between. Germline CDR1 and CDR2: SGHVS and FQNEAQ. CDR3 sequence (DNA): TGTGCCAGCAGCTTATCGGCGGGGGCCCAGGGCTACACCTTC. It yields the protein CASSLSAGAQGYTF.

This clonotype was seen ten or more times. The chain uses TRBV5-6 and TRBJ2-1, with 10 nucleotides matching TRBD1. CDR1 and CDR2 (germline): SGHDT, YYEEEE. Trimming at V came to 1 base and at J to 14 bases, leaving 3 bases not matched to a gene. CDR3 length: 12 amino acids. CDR3: CASSLPGQGKFF. The CDR3 nucleotides read TGTGCCAGCAGCTTGCCGGGACAGGGGAAGTTCTTC.

The chain couples TRBV20-1 to TRBJ2-5, with a tentative D call TRBD2 (5 bases). Trimming took 2 bases from V and 5 from J, leaving 9 bases between them. This CDR3 contains 12 residues. Germline V CDR1 and CDR2: DFQATT, SNEGSKA (reference sequence). CDR3 amino acids: CSARWGVETQYF. CDR3 DNA sequence: TGCAGTGCTAGATGGGGAGTGGAGACCCAGTACTTC.

This clonotype has at least ten counts. The chain has TRBV29-1 and TRBJ2-2, with a tentative D call TRBD2 (6 bases). Germline V gene sequence: CDR1 SQVTM, CDR2 ANQGSEA. This CDR3 region has 14 residues. Between the trimmed V and J ends, which lost 5 bases and 2 bases, there was a span of 12 bases. The CDR3 loop reads CSVSPGTNTGELFF. DNA for the CDR3: TGCAGCGTTTCTCCAGGGACTAACACCGGGGAGCTGTTTTTT.

This chain links TRBV25-1 with TRBJ1-4, with D tentatively TRBD1 (5 bases). The CDR3 covers 15 residues. Germline V gene data show CDR1 as MGHDK and CDR2 as SYGVNS. V shed 2 bases and J shed 2 bases, with 9 bases lying between them. In DNA, the CDR3 is TGTGCCAGCAGTGAACGCCGGGGGACTAATGAAAAACTGTTTTTT. Amino acid sequence: CASSERRGTNEKLFF. The full variable domain, with the rest looked up from reference TRBV25-1 and TRBJ1-4, is EADIYQTPRYLVIGTGKKITLECSQTMGHDKMYWYQQDPGMELHLIHYSYGVNSTEKGDLSSESTVSRIRTEHFPLTLESARPSHTSQYLCASSERRGTNEKLFFGSGTQLSVL.

This clonotype occurred many times. The genes are TRBV14 and TRBJ2-2; D gene uncertain. Germline V lookup: CDR1 SGHDN, CDR2 FVKESK. The CDR3 totals 14 residues. Deletions cut 5 bases from V and 3 bases from J, with 10 bases between. As DNA, the CDR3 is TGTGCCAGCAGCTCAGCCCCGGACACCGGGGAGCTGTTTTTT. This encodes CASSSAPDTGELFF. Full variable domain (outside the CDR3, taken from reference TRBV14 and TRBJ2-2): EAGVTQFPSHSVIEKGQTVTLRCDPISGHDNLYWYRRVMGKEIKFLLHFVKESKQDESGMPNNRFLAERTGGTYSTLKVQPAELEDSGVYFCASSSAPDTGELFFGEGSRLTVL.

The rearrangement joins TRBV5-1 to TRBJ2-2; D is ambiguous. CDR3 size: 14 residues. V lost 1 base and J lost 1, with 5 bases in between. Germline-derived CDR1 and CDR2 are SGHRS and YFSETQ. This chain's CDR3 is CASSLLGNTGELFF. For the CDR3, the DNA is TGCGCCAGCAGCTTGCTGGGGAACACCGGGGAGCTGTTTTTT.

This rearrangement joins TRBV7-2 to TRBJ1-2; perhaps TRBD1 as D (6 bases). Between the trimmed V and J ends, which lost 3 bases and 6 bases, there was a span of 11 bases. This CDR3 region has 13 residues. Germline V gene lookup returns CDR1 SGHTA and CDR2 FQGNSA. The CDR3 DNA is TGTGCCAGCAGCTTCCCACCAGGGGATGGCTACACCTTC. Encoded protein: CASSFPPGDGYTF.

DNA of the CDR3: TGTGCCATCAGCTCTGGAGACTACGAGCAGTACTTC. It yields the protein CAISSGDYEQYF. The chain couples TRBV6-2 or TRBV6-3 to TRBJ2-7; unclear D gene. Germline CDR1 reads MNHEY; CDR2 reads SVGEGT. The CDR3 extends over 12 amino acids. The ends were cut back, 10 bases at V and 3 bases at J, with 13 bases in the middle.

In this sample, this clonotype turned up many times. CDR3 bases: TGTGCCAGCAGCTTAACGGGTGGGCGCGATGAGCAGTTCTTC. As protein: CASSLTGGRDEQFF. The V call is TRBV7-3, the J call TRBJ2-1, with unresolved D. The CDR3 consists of 14 residues. Germline values: CDR1 SGHTA, CDR2 FQGTGA. Trimming took off 0 bases at V and 8 bases at J, with 11 bases between the two ends.

This clonotype was found many times. This sequence joins TRBV5-1 and TRBJ2-5; TRBD1 agrees at 10 bases. The J segment lost 3 bases and the V segment lost 3 bases, leaving 5 bases of the junction unmatched. Looked up from germline, CDR1 is SGHRS and CDR2 is YFSETQ. The CDR3 is made up of 15 amino acids. CDR3 nucleotides: TGCGCCAGCAGCTGGGCCGGGACAGGGGAAGAGACCCAGTACTTC. This translates into CASSWAGTGEETQYF.